This T cell receptor beta chain was captured by sequencing in a study of blood T cell repertoires in COVID-19. Libraries were prepared by immunoSEQ multiplex PCR; TCRdb keeps only in-frame clonotypes and omits some of them. Among 100,000 to 150,000 clones listed, almost 85% were seen once. This CDR3 region has 15 residues. The ends lost 3 bases at V and 3 bases at J; junction bases unmatched: 6. The germline V gene has CDR1 SGDLS and CDR2 YYNGEE. This clone was observed many times. The sample was peripheral blood. The rearrangement joins TRBV9 to TRBJ2-1; TRBD2 agrees at 7 bases. The receptor comes from a woman aged 25 to 39 who had recovered from COVID-19. CDR3: CASSERGGGYNEQFF. Written as DNA, the CDR3 is TGTGCCAGCAGCGAGAGGGGCGGGGGCTACAATGAGCAGTTCTTC.